This TCR beta chain was recorded in a study of blood T cell repertoires in COVID-19. Background on the study: COVID-19 samples from acute and convalescent phases originated in the United States, Italy and Spain. Sources were T cells, B-cell-depleted T cells, or PBMCs; the material itself was cDNA or gDNA.

In the source study's methods: How many nucleated cells were present was estimated from reference gene primer amplification. Clones were sequenced by immunoSEQ multiplex PCR, and TCRdb holds only the in-frame ones, with some missing. Clonal size and the V and J genes are those of that table, whereas D and trimming came from the DNA. Among approximately 210,000 clones listed, roughly nine tenths were seen once. Germline V lookup: CDR1 SGHRS, CDR2 YFSETQ. The CDR3 length is 14 residues. Concerning this clone: A read error may account for a junction end that differs from germline.

The source is a man aged 25-45 years with acute or convalescent COVID-19. Sequenced input: peripheral blood. The rearrangement joins TRBV5-1 to TRBJ2-5, with 10 bases lining up with TRBD1. CDR3 nucleotide sequence: TGCACCAGCAGCAGACAGGGGGCGGAAGAGACCCAGTACTTC. Amino acids: CTSSRQGAEETQYF.